A selection of T cell receptor beta chains follows, all from one sample in a study of glioma-infiltrating T cells after dendritic cell vaccination. The assay was immunoSEQ multiplex PCR, and TCRdb's table has in-frame clones only and misses some. The repertoire holds about 92,000 clones, with 65% to 90% as singletons. The material was blood, obtained before dendritic cell vaccination. These receptors all stem from a human donor with glioblastoma. The CDR3 runs from the conserved cysteine through the conserved F or W. D genes are given only for firm matches. Clone size, where shown, is once, few, many, or a class for clones that have expanded.

clone size: .; D gene: .; J gene: TRBJ2-1; V gene: TRBV29-1; CDR3 DNA: TGCAGCGTTAAGTTTGCGGGGTATAGTGAGCAGTTCTTC; CDR3 protein: CSVKFAGYSEQFF
clone size: .; D gene: .; J gene: TRBJ1-3; V gene: TRBV7-2; CDR3 DNA: TGTGCCAGCAGCTCCCGGGTGGGGGGCTCTGGAAACACCATATATTTT; CDR3 protein: CASSSRVGGSGNTIYF
clone size: .; D gene: .; J gene: TRBJ1-2; V gene: TRBV19; CDR3 DNA: TGTGCCAGTAACTACAGGAACTATGGCTACACCTTC; CDR3 protein: CASNYRNYGYTF
clone size: .; D gene: .; J gene: TRBJ1-4; V gene: TRBV14; CDR3 DNA: TGTGCCAGCAGTCAAGCGCCCCGGGGGGGGCTGTTTTTT; CDR3 protein: CASSQAPRGGLFF
clone size: .; D gene: TRBD2; J gene: TRBJ2-5; V gene: TRBV2; CDR3 DNA: TGTGCCAGCCGTCCGGGCGGGGGACAAGAGACCCAGTACTTC; CDR3 protein: CASRPGGGQETQYF
clone size: .; D gene: TRBD1; J gene: TRBJ2-7; V gene: TRBV5-8; CDR3 DNA: TGTGCCAGCAGCCATGCCGGGACAGGGGTCCACGAGCAGTACTTC; CDR3 protein: CASSHAGTGVHEQYF
clone size: .; D gene: TRBD2; J gene: TRBJ2-7; V gene: TRBV29-1; CDR3 DNA: TGCAGCGTTGTAGCCCCCGGGCTAGCGGGATCGTACGAGCAGTACTTC; CDR3 protein: CSVVAPGLAGSYEQYF
clone size: .; D gene: TRBD1; J gene: TRBJ1-1; V gene: TRBV5-6; CDR3 DNA: TGTGCCAGCAGCAAAGGACAGGGGTGGCTTACCACTGAAGCTTTCTTT; CDR3 protein: CASSKGQGWLTTEAFF
clone size: .; D gene: TRBD1; J gene: TRBJ1-2; V gene: TRBV15; CDR3 DNA: TGTGCCACTGGTTATAGTAGGACAGGGGGCCATGGCTACACCTTC; CDR3 protein: CATGYSRTGGHGYTF
clone size: .; D gene: .; J gene: TRBJ1-1; V gene: TRBV6-5; CDR3 DNA: TGTGCCAGCAGCGATAGACTGGTGAACACTGAAGCTTTCTTT; CDR3 protein: CASSDRLVNTEAFF
clone size: once; D gene: TRBD1; J gene: TRBJ2-7; V gene: TRBV7-2; CDR3 DNA: TGTGCCAGCAGCCCCTCCTGGACAGGGAGCTCCTACGAGCAGTACTTC; CDR3 protein: CASSPSWTGSSYEQYF
clone size: .; D gene: .; J gene: TRBJ2-7; V gene: TRBV4-1; CDR3 DNA: TGCGCCAGCAGCCAAGCACAGGGTTTCAACGACGAGCAGTACTTC; CDR3 protein: CASSQAQGFNDEQYF
clone size: .; D gene: TRBD1; J gene: TRBJ2-3; V gene: TRBV7-6; CDR3 DNA: TGTGCCAGCAGCTTCCGCCGGGACAGGGTTGCAGATACGCAGTATTTT; CDR3 protein: CASSFRRDRVADTQYF
clone size: .; D gene: TRBD1; J gene: TRBJ2-7; V gene: TRBV5-4; CDR3 DNA: TGTGCCAGCAGCCCGGGACAGGGCAACTACGAGCAGTACTTC; CDR3 protein: CASSPGQGNYEQYF
clone size: once; D gene: .; J gene: TRBJ2-1; V gene: TRBV9; CDR3 DNA: TGTGCCAGCAGCGTATCAGGGGTTAATGAGCAGTTCTTC; CDR3 protein: CASSVSGVNEQFF
clone size: .; D gene: TRBD1; J gene: TRBJ2-7; V gene: TRBV18; CDR3 DNA: TGTGCCAGCTCCCCCGGGACAGGGGGCGAGCAGTACTTC; CDR3 protein: CASSPGTGGEQYF
clone size: .; D gene: .; J gene: TRBJ2-5; V gene: TRBV4-1; CDR3 DNA: TGCGCCAGCAGCCAAGTCCCAGGGTCTGTTGGAGAGACCCAGTACTTC; CDR3 protein: CASSQVPGSVGETQYF
clone size: .; D gene: .; J gene: TRBJ1-1; V gene: TRBV4-1; CDR3 DNA: TGCGCCAGCAGCCAAGGAAGAGGCGTGAACACTGAAGCTTTCTTT; CDR3 protein: CASSQGRGVNTEAFF
clone size: once; D gene: .; J gene: TRBJ2-2; V gene: TRBV7-9; CDR3 DNA: TGTGCCAGCAGCATGGGCCATCTACCCACCGGGGAGCTGTTTTTT; CDR3 protein: CASSMGHLPTGELFF
clone size: .; D gene: TRBD2; J gene: TRBJ2-7; V gene: TRBV5-4; CDR3 DNA: TGTGCCAGCAGCTTGGAGCGGGGGGGGCCCTACGAGCAGTACTTC; CDR3 protein: CASSLERGGPYEQYF
clone size: .; D gene: .; J gene: TRBJ1-1; V gene: TRBV19; CDR3 DNA: TGTGCCAGTAGTATATTACGGGGGGACACTGAAGCTTTCTTT; CDR3 protein: CASSILRGDTEAFF
clone size: few; D gene: .; J gene: TRBJ2-7; V gene: TRBV27; CDR3 DNA: TGTGCCAGCAGGTACAGGGAGTCTGGCTACGAGCAGTACTTC; CDR3 protein: CASRYRESGYEQYF
clone size: .; D gene: .; J gene: TRBJ1-1; V gene: TRBV25-1; CDR3 DNA: TGTGCCAGCAGAACAGATGAAGCTTTCTTT; CDR3 protein: CASRTDEAFF
clone size: .; D gene: .; J gene: TRBJ2-7; V gene: TRBV4-2; CDR3 DNA: TGTGCCAGCAGCCGCGATCCCGGCGGAGACCCCTCCGAGCAGTACTTC; CDR3 protein: CASSRDPGGDPSEQYF
clone size: few; D gene: TRBD1; J gene: TRBJ1-3; V gene: TRBV5-4; CDR3 DNA: TGTGCCAGCAGGGAAGACAGGGCGGAACGAAACACCATATATTTT; CDR3 protein: CASREDRAERNTIYF
clone size: .; D gene: .; J gene: TRBJ2-7; V gene: TRBV21-1; CDR3 DNA: TGTGCCAGCAGCAAAAGGGGGGGGGTCCACGAGCAGTACTTC; CDR3 protein: CASSKRGGVHEQYF
clone size: few; D gene: .; J gene: TRBJ1-4; V gene: TRBV28; CDR3 DNA: TGTGCCAGCAGTTTTGGAGTTCAAGAAAAACTGTTTTTT; CDR3 protein: CASSFGVQEKLFF
clone size: .; D gene: TRBD2; J gene: TRBJ2-1; V gene: TRBV10-2; CDR3 DNA: TGCGCCAGCAGTGAGTCCGGGACTAGACAGTTCTTC; CDR3 protein: CASSESGTRQFF
clone size: .; D gene: TRBD1; J gene: TRBJ2-1; V gene: TRBV2; CDR3 DNA: TGTGCCAGCAGGGGACAGCTAACCTCCTACAATGAGCAGTTCTTC; CDR3 protein: CASRGQLTSYNEQFF
clone size: .; D gene: TRBD1; J gene: TRBJ1-1; V gene: TRBV9; CDR3 DNA: TGTGCCAGCAGCGTCGACAGGGGGGGATTAGAAGCTTTCTTT; CDR3 protein: CASSVDRGGLEAFF
clone size: .; D gene: TRBD2; J gene: TRBJ2-3; V gene: TRBV2; CDR3 DNA: TGTGCCAGCAGTGACTTAGCGGGGGGGCCCGATACGCAGTATTTT; CDR3 protein: CASSDLAGGPDTQYF
clone size: .; D gene: TRBD1; J gene: TRBJ2-5; V gene: TRBV29-1; CDR3 DNA: TGCAGCGTTGCGGGACAGCTCACCGAGACCCAGTACTTC; CDR3 protein: CSVAGQLTETQYF
clone size: .; D gene: .; J gene: TRBJ1-1; V gene: TRBV2; CDR3 DNA: TGTGCCAGCAAGGAGGGATTAAGGAACACTGAAGCTTTCTTT; CDR3 protein: CASKEGLRNTEAFF